These 2 T cell receptor beta chains came from one sample sequenced in a study of blood T cell repertoires in COVID-19. Using immunoSEQ multiplex PCR, the repertoire was profiled, and TCRdb retains in-frame clones only, with some absent. Seen here are under 150,000 clones, approximately 80% observed once, and the top ten hold roughly 4.3%. The sequencing sample was made of PBMCs or T cells enriched from blood (not recorded which). These receptors all stem from a man aged 50-59 years in a cohort exposed to, infected with or recovered from COVID-19 (not recorded which).

The gene calls are TRBV29-1 and TRBJ2-1, with 8 bases fitting TRBD2. CDR3 size: 14 residues. The ends lost 3 bases at V and 4 bases at J; junction bases unmatched: 5. Germline V gives CDR1 SQVTM, CDR2 ANQGSEA. Here the CDR3 DNA reads TGCAGCGTTGATGGCGGGGGGCTGTACAATGAGCAGTTCTTC. Amino acids: CSVDGGGLYNEQFF.

The V gene is TRBV11-2, the J gene TRBJ1-2; D uncertain. From germline, CDR1 is SGHAT and CDR2 FQNNGV. This CDR3 contains 14 residues. V gave up 0 bases and J gave up 9 bases, with 14 bases separating them. CDR3: CASSLDTTGFSYTF. DNA of the CDR3: TGTGCCAGCAGCTTAGATACGACGGGGTTTAGCTACACCTTC.